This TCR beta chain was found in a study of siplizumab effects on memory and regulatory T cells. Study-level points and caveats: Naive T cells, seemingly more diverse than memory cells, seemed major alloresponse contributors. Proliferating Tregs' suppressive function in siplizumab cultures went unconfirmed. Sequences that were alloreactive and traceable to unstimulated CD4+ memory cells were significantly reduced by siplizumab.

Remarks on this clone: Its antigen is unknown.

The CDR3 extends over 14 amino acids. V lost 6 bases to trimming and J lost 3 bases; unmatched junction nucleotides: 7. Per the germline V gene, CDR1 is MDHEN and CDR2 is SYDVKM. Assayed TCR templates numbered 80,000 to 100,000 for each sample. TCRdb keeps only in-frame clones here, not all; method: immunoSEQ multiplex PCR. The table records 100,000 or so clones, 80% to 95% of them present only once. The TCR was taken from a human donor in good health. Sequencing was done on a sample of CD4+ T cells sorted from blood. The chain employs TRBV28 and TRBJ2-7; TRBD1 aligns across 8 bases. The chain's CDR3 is CASSLRQGSYEQYF. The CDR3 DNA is TGTGCCAGCAGCCTCCGACAGGGGAGCTACGAGCAGTACTTC.